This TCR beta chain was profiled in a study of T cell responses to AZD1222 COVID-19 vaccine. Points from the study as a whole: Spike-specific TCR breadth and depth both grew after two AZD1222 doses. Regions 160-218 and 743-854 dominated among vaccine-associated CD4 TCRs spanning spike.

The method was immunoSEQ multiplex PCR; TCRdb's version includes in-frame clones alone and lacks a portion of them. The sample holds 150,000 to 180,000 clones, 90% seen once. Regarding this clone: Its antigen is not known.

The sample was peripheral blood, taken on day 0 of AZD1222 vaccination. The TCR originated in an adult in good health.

CDR3 region: CASSAAGLVSDEQYF. Here the CDR3 DNA reads TGTGCCAGCAGCGCAGCAGGGTTAGTTTCCGACGAGCAGTACTTC. The chain links TRBV5-4 to TRBJ2-7; perhaps TRBD1 as D (5 bases). The V gene's germline CDR1 is SGHNT and CDR2 YYREEE (reference sequence). With 4 bases removed from V and 5 bases from J, the gap between germline ends came to 19 bases. The length of the CDR3 is 15 residues.